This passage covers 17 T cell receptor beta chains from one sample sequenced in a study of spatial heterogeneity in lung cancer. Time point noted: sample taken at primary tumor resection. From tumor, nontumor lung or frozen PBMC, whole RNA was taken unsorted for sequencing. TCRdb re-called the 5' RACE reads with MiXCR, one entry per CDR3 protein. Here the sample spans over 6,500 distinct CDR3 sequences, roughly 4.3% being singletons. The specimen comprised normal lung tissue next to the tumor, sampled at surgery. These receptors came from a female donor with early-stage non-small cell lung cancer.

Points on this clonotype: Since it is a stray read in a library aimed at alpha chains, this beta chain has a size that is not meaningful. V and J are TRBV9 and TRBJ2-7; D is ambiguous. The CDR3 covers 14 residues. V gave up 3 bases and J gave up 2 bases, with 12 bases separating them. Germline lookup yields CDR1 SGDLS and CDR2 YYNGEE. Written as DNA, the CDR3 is TGTGCCAGCAGCGCTAAGACGGAGACCTACGAGCAGTACTTC. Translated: CASSAKTETYEQYF.

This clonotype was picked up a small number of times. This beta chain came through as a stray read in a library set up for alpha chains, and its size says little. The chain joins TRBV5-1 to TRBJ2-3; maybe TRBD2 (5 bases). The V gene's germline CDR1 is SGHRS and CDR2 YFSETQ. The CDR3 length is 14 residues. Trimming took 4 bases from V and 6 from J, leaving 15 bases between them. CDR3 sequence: CASSGDMGSDTQYF. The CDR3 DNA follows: TGCGCCAGCAGCGGAGACATGGGGAGCGATACGCAGTATTTT.

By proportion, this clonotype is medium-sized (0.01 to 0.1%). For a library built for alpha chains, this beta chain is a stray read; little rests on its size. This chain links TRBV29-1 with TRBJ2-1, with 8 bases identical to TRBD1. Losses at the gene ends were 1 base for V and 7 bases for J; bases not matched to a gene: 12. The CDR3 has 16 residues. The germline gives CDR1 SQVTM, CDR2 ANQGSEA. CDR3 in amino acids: CSVEGPWGQDPNEQFF. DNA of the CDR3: TGCAGCGTTGAAGGCCCCTGGGGACAGGACCCTAATGAGCAGTTCTTC.

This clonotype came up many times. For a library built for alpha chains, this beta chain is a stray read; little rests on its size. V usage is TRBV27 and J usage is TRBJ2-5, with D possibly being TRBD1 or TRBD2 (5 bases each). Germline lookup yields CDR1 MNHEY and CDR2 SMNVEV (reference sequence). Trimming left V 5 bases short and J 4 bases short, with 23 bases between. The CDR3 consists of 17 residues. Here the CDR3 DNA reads TGTGCCAGCAGTCCCGTCGGGGCTAGCAGTTGGTTAGAGACCCAGTACTTC. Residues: CASSPVGASSWLETQYF.

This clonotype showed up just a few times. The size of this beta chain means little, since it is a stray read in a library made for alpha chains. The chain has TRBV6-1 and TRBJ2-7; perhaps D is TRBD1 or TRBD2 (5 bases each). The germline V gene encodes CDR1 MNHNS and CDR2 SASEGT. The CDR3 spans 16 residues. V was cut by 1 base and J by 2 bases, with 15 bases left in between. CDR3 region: CASSEGSGRTPYEQYF. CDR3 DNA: TGTGCCAGCAGTGAAGGTTCGGGACGTACCCCCTACGAGCAGTACTTC.

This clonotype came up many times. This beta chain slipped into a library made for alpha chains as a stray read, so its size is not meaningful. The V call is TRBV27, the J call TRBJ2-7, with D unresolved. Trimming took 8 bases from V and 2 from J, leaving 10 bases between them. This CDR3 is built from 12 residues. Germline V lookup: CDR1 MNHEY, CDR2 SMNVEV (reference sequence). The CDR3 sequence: CASGLGTYEQYF. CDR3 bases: TGTGCCAGCGGATTGGGCACCTACGAGCAGTACTTC.

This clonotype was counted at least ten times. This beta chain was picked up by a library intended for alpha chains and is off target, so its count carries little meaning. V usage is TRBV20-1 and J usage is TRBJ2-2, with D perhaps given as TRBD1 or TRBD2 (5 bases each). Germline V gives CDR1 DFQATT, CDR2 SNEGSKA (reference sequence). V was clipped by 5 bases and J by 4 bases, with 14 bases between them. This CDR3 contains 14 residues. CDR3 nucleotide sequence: TGCAGTGCTCCAAAGGTCGGGGCCACCGGGGAGCTGTTTTTT. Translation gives CSAPKVGATGELFF.

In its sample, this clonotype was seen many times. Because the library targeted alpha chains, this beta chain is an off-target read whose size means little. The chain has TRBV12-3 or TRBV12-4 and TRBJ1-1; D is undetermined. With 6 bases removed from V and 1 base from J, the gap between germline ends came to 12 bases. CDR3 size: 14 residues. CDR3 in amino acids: CASSPWYPNTEAFF. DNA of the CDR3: TGTGCCAGCAGCCCCTGGTACCCGAACACTGAAGCTTTCTTT.

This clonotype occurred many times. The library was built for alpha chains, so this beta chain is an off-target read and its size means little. The chain's CDR3 is CSARDGDGSQETQYF. DNA of the CDR3: TGCAGTGCTAGGGATGGAGACGGATCGCAAGAGACCCAGTACTTC. The rearrangement links TRBV20-1 to TRBJ2-5; D ambiguous. Germline CDR1 reads DFQATT; CDR2 reads SNEGSKA (reference sequence). The CDR3 is 15 amino acids. V dropped 3 bases and J dropped 2 bases, with 16 bases sitting between them.

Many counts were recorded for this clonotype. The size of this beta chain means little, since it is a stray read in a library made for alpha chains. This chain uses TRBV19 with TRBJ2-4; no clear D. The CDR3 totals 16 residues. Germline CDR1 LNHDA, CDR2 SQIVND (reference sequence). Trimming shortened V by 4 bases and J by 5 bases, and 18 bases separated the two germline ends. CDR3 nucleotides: TGTGCCAGTAGTAATACCCCGTCGACAACTGAAAACATTCAGTACTTC. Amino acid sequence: CASSNTPSTTENIQYF.

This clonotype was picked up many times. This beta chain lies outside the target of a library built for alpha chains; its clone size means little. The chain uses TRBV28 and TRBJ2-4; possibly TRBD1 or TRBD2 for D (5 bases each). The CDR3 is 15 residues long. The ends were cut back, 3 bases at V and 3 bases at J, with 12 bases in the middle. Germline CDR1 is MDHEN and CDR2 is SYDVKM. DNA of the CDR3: TGTGCCAGCAGTTTTTCCGGGACGGGCAAAAACATTCAGTACTTC. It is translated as CASSFSGTGKNIQYF.

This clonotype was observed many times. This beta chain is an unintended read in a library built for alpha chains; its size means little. CDR3 loop: CASSQGLSGYNEQFF. CDR3 nucleotides: TGCGCCAGCAGCCAAGGGCTCTCCGGCTACAATGAGCAGTTCTTC. The chain uses TRBV4-1 and TRBJ2-1; D remains ambiguous. There are 15 residues in the CDR3. The germline V gene encodes CDR1 MGHRA and CDR2 YSYEKL. With 1 base removed from V and 3 bases from J, the gap between germline ends came to 10 bases.

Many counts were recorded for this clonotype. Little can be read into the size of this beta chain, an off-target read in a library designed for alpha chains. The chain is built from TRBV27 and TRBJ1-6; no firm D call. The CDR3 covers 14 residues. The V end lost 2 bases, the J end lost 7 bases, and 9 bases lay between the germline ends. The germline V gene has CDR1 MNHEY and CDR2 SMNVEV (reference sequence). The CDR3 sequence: CASSLTTANSPLHF. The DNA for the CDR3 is TGTGCCAGCAGTTTAACGACGGCCAATTCACCCCTCCACTTT.

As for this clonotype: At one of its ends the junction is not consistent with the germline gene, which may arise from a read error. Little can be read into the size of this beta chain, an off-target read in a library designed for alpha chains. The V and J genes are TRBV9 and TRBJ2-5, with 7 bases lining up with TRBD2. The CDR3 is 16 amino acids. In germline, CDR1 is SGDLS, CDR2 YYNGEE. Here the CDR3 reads CTSSVAASGSQETQYF. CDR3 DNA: TGTACCAGCAGCGTGGCGGCTAGCGGATCCCAAGAGACCCAGTACTTC.

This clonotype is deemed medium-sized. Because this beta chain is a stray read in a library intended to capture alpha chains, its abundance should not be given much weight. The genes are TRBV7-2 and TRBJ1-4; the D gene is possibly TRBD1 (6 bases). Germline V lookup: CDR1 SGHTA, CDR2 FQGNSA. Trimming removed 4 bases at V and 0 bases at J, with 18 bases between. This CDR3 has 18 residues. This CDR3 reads CASSSAPTGPATNEKLFF. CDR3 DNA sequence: TGTGCCAGCAGCTCCGCCCCTACAGGGCCTGCAACTAATGAAAAACTGTTTTTT. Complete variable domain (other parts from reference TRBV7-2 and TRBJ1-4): GAGVSQSPSNKVTEKGKDVELRCDPISGHTALYWYRQSLGQGLEFLIYFQGNSAPDKSGLPSDRFSAERTGGSVSTLTIQRTQQEDSAVYLCASSSAPTGPATNEKLFFGSGTQLSVL.

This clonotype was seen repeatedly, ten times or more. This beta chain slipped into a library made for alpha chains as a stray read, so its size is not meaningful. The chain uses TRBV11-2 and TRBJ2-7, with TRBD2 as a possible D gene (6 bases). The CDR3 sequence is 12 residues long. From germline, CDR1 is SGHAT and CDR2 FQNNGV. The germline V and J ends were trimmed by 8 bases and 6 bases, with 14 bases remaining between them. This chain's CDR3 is CASQLGGAEQYF. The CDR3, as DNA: TGTGCCAGCCAACTGGGCGGGGCCGAGCAGTACTTC.

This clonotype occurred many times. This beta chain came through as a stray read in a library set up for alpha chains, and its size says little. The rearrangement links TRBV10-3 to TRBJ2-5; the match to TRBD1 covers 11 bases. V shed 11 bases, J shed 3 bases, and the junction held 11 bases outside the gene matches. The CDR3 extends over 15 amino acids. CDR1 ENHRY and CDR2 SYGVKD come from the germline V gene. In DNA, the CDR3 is TGTGCCGCAAATCCGGGACAGGGGGTGGAAGAGACCCAGTACTTC. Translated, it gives CAANPGQGVEETQYF.